A selection of T cell receptor beta chains follows, all from one sample in a study of shared clonotypes between healthy human individuals. Generated by immunoSEQ multiplex PCR, the TCRdb table keeps only in-frame clones and is missing some. In the table there are about 510,000 clones, about 96% of which are singletons. Sequences were obtained from naive CD4+ T cells sorted from blood. Source of these receptors: a woman aged 25 to 45 in good health. Both conserved end residues are part of each CDR3. The D gene is left open where the match is weak.

V: TRBV6-5; D: .; J: TRBJ1-1; CDR3: CASSYSSRVNTEAFF; DNA: TGTGCCAGCAGTTACTCGTCACGGGTGAACACTGAAGCTTTCTTT
V: TRBV4-1; D: .; J: TRBJ1-2; CDR3: CASSQDLWADYGYTF; DNA: TGCGCCAGCAGCCAAGATCTTTGGGCAGACTATGGCTACACCTTC
V: TRBV5-4; D: .; J: TRBJ1-1; CDR3: CASSLVAGLNTEAFF; DNA: TGTGCCAGCAGCTTGGTTGCGGGGCTAAACACTGAAGCTTTCTTT
V: TRBV5-1; D: .; J: TRBJ2-3; CDR3: CASSTSDTQYF; DNA: TGCGCCAGCAGTACGTCCGATACGCAGTATTTT
V: TRBV6-1; D: TRBD1; J: TRBJ1-5; CDR3: CASRTGNQPQHF; DNA: TGTGCCAGCAGGACAGGGAATCAGCCCCAGCATTTT
V: TRBV29-1; D: .; J: TRBJ2-3; CDR3: CSVLGMAVRTDTQYF; DNA: TGCAGCGTTCTTGGGATGGCCGTCCGCACAGATACGCAGTATTTT
V: TRBV30; D: .; J: TRBJ1-1; CDR3: CAWSAHRIQGGNTEAFF; DNA: TGTGCCTGGAGTGCACACCGAATACAGGGCGGTAACACTGAAGCTTTCTTT
V: TRBV28; D: .; J: TRBJ2-5; CDR3: CASSLRGELKETQYF; DNA: TGTGCCAGCAGTTTAAGGGGGGAACTCAAAGAGACCCAGTACTTC
V: TRBV27; D: .; J: TRBJ2-1; CDR3: CASSLEDSPFF; DNA: TGTGCCAGCAGTTTGGAGGACTCCCCGTTCTTC
V: TRBV28; D: .; J: TRBJ2-3; CDR3: CASIDLSSDTQYF; DNA: TGTGCCAGCATCGACCTTAGCTCAGATACGCAGTATTTT